This T cell receptor beta chain was sequenced during a study of blood T cell repertoires in COVID-19. Overall study context: Spain, Italy and the United States supplied samples that represented acute and convalescent COVID-19.

V shed 6 bases, J shed 6 bases, and the junction held 13 bases outside the gene matches. The germline gives CDR1 ENHRY, CDR2 SYGVKD. CDR3 size: 15 residues. Assay used: immunoSEQ multiplex PCR; TCRdb lists only in-frame clones, some missing. This sample has about 200,000 clones, with 80% to 90% found just once. The table lists this clone with a few counts. The sequencing input was peripheral blood. The source is an elderly woman with acute or convalescent COVID-19. This rearrangement joins TRBV10-3 to TRBJ2-7; 8 bases line up with TRBD1. The CDR3 sequence is CAISSSTGAMIEQYF. The CDR3 DNA reads TGTGCCATCAGCTCCTCGACAGGGGCCATGATCGAGCAGTACTTC.